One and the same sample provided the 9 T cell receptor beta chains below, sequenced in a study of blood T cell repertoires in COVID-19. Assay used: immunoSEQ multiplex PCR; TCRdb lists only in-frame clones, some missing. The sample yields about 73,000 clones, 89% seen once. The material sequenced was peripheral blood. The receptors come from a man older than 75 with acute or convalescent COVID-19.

This CDR3 is CSLPTSGDNEQFF. For the CDR3, the DNA is TGCAGCTTACCAACTAGCGGGGACAATGAGCAGTTCTTC. The chain has TRBV29-1 and TRBJ2-1; 10 bases map to TRBD2. The ends lost 8 bases at V and 5 bases at J; junction bases unmatched: 6. The CDR3 runs 13 residues. Germline CDR1 reads SQVTM; CDR2 reads ANQGSEA.

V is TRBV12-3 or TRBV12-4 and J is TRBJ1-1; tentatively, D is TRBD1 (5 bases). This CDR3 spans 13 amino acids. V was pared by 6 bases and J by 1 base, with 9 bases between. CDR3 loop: CASSPQANTEAFF. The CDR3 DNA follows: TGTGCCAGCAGCCCACAGGCGAACACTGAAGCTTTCTTT.

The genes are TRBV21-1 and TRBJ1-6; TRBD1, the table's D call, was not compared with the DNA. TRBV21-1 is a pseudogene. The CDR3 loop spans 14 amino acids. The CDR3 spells CAIPGQVDGSPLHF. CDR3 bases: TGTGCCATACCCGGACAGGTCGATGGATCACCCCTCCACTTT.

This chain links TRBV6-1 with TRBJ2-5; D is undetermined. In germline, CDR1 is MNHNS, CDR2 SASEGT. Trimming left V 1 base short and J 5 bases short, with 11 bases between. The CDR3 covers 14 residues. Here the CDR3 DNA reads TGTGCCAGCAGTGAAGTGATCAGCGTCGAGACCCAGTACTTC. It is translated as CASSEVISVETQYF.

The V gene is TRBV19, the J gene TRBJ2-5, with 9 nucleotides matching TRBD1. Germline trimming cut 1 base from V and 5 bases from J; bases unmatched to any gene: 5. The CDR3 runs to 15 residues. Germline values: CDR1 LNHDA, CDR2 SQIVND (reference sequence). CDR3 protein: CASSIGQGVTETQYF. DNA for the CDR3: TGTGCCAGTAGTATAGGACAGGGGGTCACGGAGACCCAGTACTTC.

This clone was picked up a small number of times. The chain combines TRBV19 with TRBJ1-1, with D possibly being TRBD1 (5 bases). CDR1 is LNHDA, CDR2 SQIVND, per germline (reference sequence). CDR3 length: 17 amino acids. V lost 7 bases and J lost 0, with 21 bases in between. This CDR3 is CASTMGPVRGVNTEAFF. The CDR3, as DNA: TGTGCCAGTACTATGGGGCCCGTTCGCGGAGTGAACACTGAAGCTTTCTTT.

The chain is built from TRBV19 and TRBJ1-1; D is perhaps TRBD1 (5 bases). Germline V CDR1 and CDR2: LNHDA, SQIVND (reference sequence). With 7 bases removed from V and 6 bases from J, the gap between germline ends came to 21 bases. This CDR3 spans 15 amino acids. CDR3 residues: CASKPAQGGKSEAFF. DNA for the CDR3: TGTGCCAGTAAACCTGCTCAGGGTGGAAAGTCTGAAGCTTTCTTT.

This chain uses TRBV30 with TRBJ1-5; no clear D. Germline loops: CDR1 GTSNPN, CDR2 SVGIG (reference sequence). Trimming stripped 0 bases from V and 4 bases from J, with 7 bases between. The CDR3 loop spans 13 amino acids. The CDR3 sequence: CAWSVNSNQPQHF. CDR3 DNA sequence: TGTGCCTGGAGTGTGAACAGTAATCAGCCCCAGCATTTT.

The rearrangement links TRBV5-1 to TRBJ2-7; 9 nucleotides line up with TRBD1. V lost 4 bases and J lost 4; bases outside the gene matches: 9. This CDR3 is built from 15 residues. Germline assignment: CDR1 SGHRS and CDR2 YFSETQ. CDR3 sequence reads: CASSPGGTGKYEQYF. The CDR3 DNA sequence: TGCGCCAGCAGCCCAGGAGGGACAGGGAAGTACGAGCAGTACTTC. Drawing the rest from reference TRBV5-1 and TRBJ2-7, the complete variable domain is KAGVTQTPRYLIKTRGQQVTLSCSPISGHRSVSWYQQTPGQGLQFLFEYFSETQRNKGNFPGRFSGRQFSNSRSEMNVSTLELGDSALYLCASSPGGTGKYEQYFGPGTRLTVT.